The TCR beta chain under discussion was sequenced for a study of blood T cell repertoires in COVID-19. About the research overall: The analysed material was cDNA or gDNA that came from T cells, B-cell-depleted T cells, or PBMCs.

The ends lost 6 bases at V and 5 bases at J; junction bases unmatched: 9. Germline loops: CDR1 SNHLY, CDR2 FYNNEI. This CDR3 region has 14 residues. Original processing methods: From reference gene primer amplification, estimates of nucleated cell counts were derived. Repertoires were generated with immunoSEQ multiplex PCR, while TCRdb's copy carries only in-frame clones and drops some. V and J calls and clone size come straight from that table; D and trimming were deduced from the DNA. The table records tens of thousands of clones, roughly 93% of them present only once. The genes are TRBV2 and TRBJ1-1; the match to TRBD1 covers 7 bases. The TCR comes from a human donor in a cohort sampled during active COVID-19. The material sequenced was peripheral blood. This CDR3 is CASSTGDVRTEAFF. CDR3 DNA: TGTGCCAGCAGCACAGGGGACGTTCGGACTGAAGCTTTCTTT.